A selection of T cell receptor beta chains follows, all from one sample in a study of cytomegalovirus exposure and HLA in healthy donors. The repertoire was sequenced with immunoSEQ multiplex PCR; TCRdb's copy has only in-frame clones and lacks some. This repertoire shows roughly 92,000 clones, roughly three quarters found once; its top ten account for 23%. The sequenced material came from PBMCs. The receptors derive from a woman in her fifties or sixties in good health and CMV-seropositive. Both conserved end residues are part of each CDR3. The D gene is left open where the match is weak. A row's size may be missing; if present it is once, few, many or a size class.

j_gene,abundance,len,v_gene,d_gene,CDR3aa,CDR3nt
TRBJ2-3,-,13,TRBV11-1,-,CASSLAETDTQYF,TGTGCCAGCAGCTTAGCGGAGACGGATACGCAGTATTTT
TRBJ2-1,-,15,TRBV19,TRBD1,CASSQDRSSYNEQFF,TGTGCCAGTAGCCAGGACAGGAGCTCCTACAATGAGCAGTTCTTC
TRBJ2-1,-,14,TRBV19,TRBD1,CASSIAGQGDEQFF,TGTGCCAGTAGTATCGCGGGACAGGGTGATGAGCAGTTCTTC
TRBJ1-1,-,13,TRBV19,-,CASSFSENTEAFF,TGTGCCAGTAGTTTTTCAGAGAACACTGAAGCTTTCTTT
TRBJ2-2,-,15,TRBV5-1,-,CASSFAPGNTGELFF,TGCGCCAGCAGCTTTGCGCCAGGGAACACCGGGGAGCTGTTTTTT
TRBJ2-1,-,17,TRBV7-3,TRBD2,CASSRGGTSGSFHEQFF,TGTGCCAGCAGCCGAGGGGGGACTAGCGGGAGCTTCCATGAGCAGTTCTTC
TRBJ1-1,-,12,TRBV11-2,-,CASSSGQPEAFF,TGTGCCAGCAGCTCCGGACAGCCAGAAGCTTTCTTT
TRBJ2-5,-,12,TRBV10-3,TRBD1,CAISRQGETQYF,TGTGCCATCAGTCGACAGGGAGAGACCCAGTACTTC
TRBJ1-3,-,17,TRBV18,-,CASSTKPAGNSGNTIYF,TGTGCCAGCTCAACCAAACCAGCAGGGAACTCTGGAAACACCATATATTTT
TRBJ1-2,-,16,TRBV7-9,-,CASSFLGLDRGDGYTF,TGTGCCAGCAGCTTTTTGGGCTTAGATCGGGGGGATGGCTACACCTTC
TRBJ1-4,-,12,TRBV6-1,-,CASRQHNEKLFF,TGTGCCAGCAGACAGCATAATGAAAAACTGTTTTTT
TRBJ2-1,few,14,TRBV29-1,-,CSVERGWPQGEQFF,TGCAGCGTTGAAAGGGGCTGGCCCCAGGGGGAGCAGTTCTTC
TRBJ1-2,-,15,TRBV18,-,CASSPLDRLQDGYTF,TGTGCCAGCTCACCACTTGACCGCCTACAGGATGGCTACACCTTC
TRBJ1-2,-,14,TRBV9,TRBD1,CASSPRDRGDGYTF,TGTGCCAGCAGCCCCCGGGACAGGGGGGACGGCTACACCTTC
TRBJ1-3,-,12,TRBV6-5,-,CASSENVNTIYF,TGTGCCAGCAGTGAGAATGTAAACACCATATATTTT
TRBJ2-7,-,12,TRBV10-1,-,CASRQGAYEQYF,TGCGCCAGCAGGCAGGGCGCCTACGAGCAGTACTTC
TRBJ1-2,-,16,TRBV2,TRBD1,CASVGGRQTPNYGYTF,TGTGCCAGCGTAGGGGGCCGGCAGACGCCTAACTATGGCTACACCTTC
TRBJ1-2,-,14,TRBV2,-,CASSHRQDLYGYTF,TGTGCCAGCAGCCATAGACAGGACCTCTATGGCTACACCTTC
TRBJ2-3,-,16,TRBV10-2,-,CASSAWTLRVTDTQYF,TGCGCCAGCAGCGCCTGGACTTTACGGGTTACAGATACGCAGTATTTT
TRBJ2-2,few,19,TRBV27,TRBD2,CASTFLEIAGGLRSGELFF,TGTGCCAGCACTTTCCTGGAGATAGCGGGGGGGCTGAGGAGCGGGGAGCTGTTTTTT
TRBJ2-5,-,13,TRBV5-1,TRBD1,CASRTGPQETQYF,TGCGCCAGCAGGACAGGGCCTCAAGAGACCCAGTACTTC
TRBJ1-1,-,11,TRBV7-3,-,CASSDNNEAFF,TGTGCCAGCAGCGATAACAATGAAGCTTTCTTT
TRBJ1-2,-,15,TRBV18,TRBD1,CASSPRGQGLNGYTF,TGTGCCAGCTCACCACGGGGACAGGGATTGAATGGCTACACCTTC
TRBJ1-6,-,14,TRBV6-1,TRBD1,CASNHRGGNSPLHF,TGTGCCAGCAATCACAGGGGGGGTAATTCACCCCTCCACTTT
TRBJ1-1,-,16,TRBV11-2,TRBD1,CASSFIRTGMNTEAFF,TGTGCCAGCAGCTTTATTAGGACAGGGATGAACACTGAAGCTTTCTTT
TRBJ1-5,few,16,TRBV6-6,TRBD1,CASSLNQGASNQPQHF,TGTGCCAGCAGTTTAAACCAGGGGGCTTCCAATCAGCCCCAGCATTTT